This T cell receptor (beta chain) was profiled in a study of blood T cell repertoires in COVID-19. Study background: Sites in the United States, Italy and Spain provided acute and convalescent COVID-19 samples. T cells, B-cell-depleted T cells, or PBMCs supplied cDNA or gDNA.

Authors' data handling: Reference gene primer amplification gave nucleated cell count estimates. TCRdb's copy holds only in-frame clones and misses some; the assay was immunoSEQ multiplex PCR. V and J calls and clone size are those listed in that table; D and trimming were worked out from the DNA. The table has tens of thousands of clones, about 83% seen once; the top ten hold 44%. Germline V lookup: CDR1 SGHNT, CDR2 YYREEE (reference sequence). The V and J ends lost 4 bases and 5 bases respectively, with 9 bases between them. The CDR3 is 13 amino acids. The chain uses TRBV5-4 and TRBJ2-2; D is ambiguous. The origin of this receptor is a woman older than 75 with active or convalescent COVID-19. The material sequenced was peripheral blood. The CDR3 loop reads CASSLESTGELFF. CDR3 coding DNA: TGTGCCAGCAGCCTGGAGAGTACCGGGGAGCTGTTTTTT.